This TCR beta chain was documented in a study of cytomegalovirus exposure and HLA in healthy donors. To note about this clone: The antigen is unknown.

General study findings and limits: Upon later analysis, TCR association rates were observed to vary by HLA locus, being highest for DRB1 and lowest for HLA-C. Evidence from a later analysis indicated that most CMV-associated TCR beta chains looked HLA-restricted.

Germline V CDR1 and CDR2: GTSNPN, SVGIG (reference sequence). The V and J ends lost 0 bases and 0 bases respectively, with 12 bases between them. The CDR3 is 17 amino acids. Vbeta (60) and Jbeta (13) primers were used in the PCR. TCRdb keeps only in-frame clones here, not all; method: immunoSEQ multiplex PCR. The data hold some 200,000 clones, with roughly 79% observed a single time. The V and J genes are TRBV30 and TRBJ2-6, with D tentatively TRBD1 (5 bases). The clonotype was recovered from a man in his late teens or twenties in good health and CMV-seronegative. Source material: PBMCs. In DNA, the CDR3 is TGTGCCTGGAGTGTCGACAGAACCCCCTCTGGGGCCAACGTCCTGACTTTC. This sequence encodes CAWSVDRTPSGANVLTF.